The present entry profiles one TCR beta chain with its context. This clone was seen once. The antigen this receptor binds is unknown. Base qualities are missing; no much larger clone stands one base away. Interpreted using the paper, the time point label stands for: pretreatment peripheral blood. A total of 29 patients with locally advanced or metastatic urothelial carcinoma, treated at Memorial Sloan Kettering on a trial protocol, made up the cohort. Peripheral blood mononuclear cells were collected pretreatment and during treatment, at between 1 and 8 total time points per patient. The Qiagen DNeasy Blood extraction kit was used to purify genomic DNA from total PBMCs and tumor samples. PBMCs were collected pretreatment and during treatment, and were isolated and stored as previously described. This sample stems from a study of PD-L1 blockade in urothelial cancer (dated by TCRdb to between 2016 and 2019). Study-wide context: All patients started therapy around 2014 and received atezolizumab 1,200 mg intravenously every 3 weeks. About 85% of the 29 patients were males with bladder-origin urothelial cancer, and 18 of 29 reported a prior smoking history. An ECOG performance status of 0 or 1 was recorded for the patients, and 0 to 3 prior chemotherapy regimens had been received by the patients. Blood samples were analyzed at 3 weeks after treatment start (second dose) and at 6 weeks after treatment start. A median of roughly 140,000 T cells and some 84,000 unique TCRs was obtained from blood samples, and a median clonality of approximately 0.08 was observed. The study, an exploratory multi-omic analysis, examined somatic, immune and clinical correlates of response to PD-L1 blockade with atezolizumab in urothelial cancer. Pretreatment tumor samples, along with matched peripheral blood collected serially before and after atezolizumab treatment, underwent TCR sequencing. Durable clinical benefit was defined as progression-free survival longer than 6 months, and TCR features were also tested against progression-free and overall survival. In the same patients, whole exome sequencing and RNA sequencing of pretreatment tumors were performed in addition to TCR sequencing. Eight or nine patients reached durable clinical benefit, while about 20 patients did not. Pretreatment blood TCR-seq was available for around 29 patients, at least one posttreatment blood collection was obtained for 24 patients, and tumor TCR-seq was available for 24 patients. What the research found in general, with its limitations: At 3 weeks after the start of treatment, tumor-associated TCR clones in peripheral blood had expanded more in patients with durable benefit (n of about 22, p = 0.022). Improved progression-free and overall survival was found to be associated with pretreatment peripheral blood TCR clonality below the median. Because the sample size was small (n ≈ 28) and many of the analyses were exploratory, the results are meant to be hypothesis-generating.

Synthetic TCR analog templates were spiked into each PCR to estimate absolute template abundance from read counts. The immunoSEQ assay used bias-controlled V and J gene primers to amplify TCRbeta CDR3 regions from genomic DNA. Sequencing of rearranged TCRbeta segments was performed at approximately 20X coverage. Per the original workflow: Sequencing errors were corrected by clustering and CDR3s were annotated against IMGT to assign V, D and J genes. Downstream analyses used only productive TCRbeta rearrangements and left out out-of-frame or stop-codon sequences. To compute clonality, Shannon entropy was normalized by the log of the number of unique productive sequences and then subtracted from one. Fisher's exact test with Benjamini-Hochberg correction, at a threshold of adjusted p below 0.01, was used to find clones that differed between time points or between blood and tumor. Drawn from immuneACCESS, this table holds only the in-frame rearrangements with V and J called that TCRdb kept. Clones are partly lost; checked studies trace under half to an unresolved V gene and leave the rest unexplained. The V and J calls and the clone size are those of that table, but D and trimming were determined from the DNA. This sample has some 50,000 clones in its table, and 70% to 90% of those were observed once. Together, the top ten hold 14% to 15% of the sample.

Including the terminal cysteine and phenylalanine, the CDR3 comprises 14 residues. Only CDR3 DNA is held: 42 bases, read in frame from base 1. CDR1 and CDR2, looked up from the germline V gene, are MNHEY and SVGAGI. The germline V end is reduced by 8 bases and the J end by 7 bases; junction bases left unmatched: 10. The V gene is TRBV6-5 and the J gene is TRBJ2-2, with 7 bases in between that match TRBD2. The receptor comes from a woman in her sixties or seventies with urothelial cancer. This specimen was PBMCs, taken around atezolizumab (anti-PD-L1) treatment. The CDR3 reads CASRNGGSVGELFF. Here is the DNA: TGTGCCAGCCGAAACGGGGGGTCGGTCGGGGAGCTGTTTTTT.